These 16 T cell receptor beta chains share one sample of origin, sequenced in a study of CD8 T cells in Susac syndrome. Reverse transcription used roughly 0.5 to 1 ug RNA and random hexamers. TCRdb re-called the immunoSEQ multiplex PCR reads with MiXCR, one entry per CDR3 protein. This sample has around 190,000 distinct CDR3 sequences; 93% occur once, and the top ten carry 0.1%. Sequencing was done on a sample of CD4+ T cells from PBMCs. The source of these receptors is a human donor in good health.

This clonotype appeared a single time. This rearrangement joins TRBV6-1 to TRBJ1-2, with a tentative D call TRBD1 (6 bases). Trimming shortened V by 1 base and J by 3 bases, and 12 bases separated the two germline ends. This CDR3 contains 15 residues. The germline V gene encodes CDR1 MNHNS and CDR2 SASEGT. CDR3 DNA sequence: TGTGCCAGCAGTGAAGGGCAGGGGAACTACTATGGCTACACCTTC. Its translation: CASSEGQGNYYGYTF.

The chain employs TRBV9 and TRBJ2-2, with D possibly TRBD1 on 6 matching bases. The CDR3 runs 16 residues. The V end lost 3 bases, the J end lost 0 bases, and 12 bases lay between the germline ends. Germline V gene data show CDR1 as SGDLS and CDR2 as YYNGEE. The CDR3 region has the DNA TGTGCCAGCAGCGCTCTACAGGGCGCGAACACCGGGGAGCTGTTTTTT. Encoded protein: CASSALQGANTGELFF. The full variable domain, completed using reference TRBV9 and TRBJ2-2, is DSGVTQTPKHLITATGQRVTLRCSPRSGDLSVYWYQQSLDQGLQFLIQYYNGEERAKGNILERFSAQQFPDLHSELNLSSLELGDSALYFCASSALQGANTGELFFGEGSRLTVL.

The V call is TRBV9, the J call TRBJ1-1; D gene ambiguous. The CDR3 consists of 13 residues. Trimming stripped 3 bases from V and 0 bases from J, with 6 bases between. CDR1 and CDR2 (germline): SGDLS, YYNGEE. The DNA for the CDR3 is TGTGCCAGCAGCGCCCTCCTGAACACTGAAGCTTTCTTT. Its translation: CASSALLNTEAFF.

The CDR3 DNA is TGTGCCAGCAGCCGTGCGAACACTGAAGCTTTCTTT. Translation gives CASSRANTEAFF. The genes are TRBV2 and TRBJ1-1, with D unresolved. With 6 bases removed from V and 1 base from J, the gap between germline ends came to 6 bases. This CDR3 is 12 amino acids long. Per germline, CDR1 SNHLY and CDR2 FYNNEI.

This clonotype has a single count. The chain's CDR3 is CASSEAGNGNLHNEQFF. The CDR3 DNA follows: TGTGCCAGCAGTGAAGCCGGGAATGGGAACCTCCACAATGAGCAGTTCTTC. V and J are TRBV6-1 and TRBJ2-1; a possible D gene is TRBD2 (5 bases). Per the germline V gene, CDR1 is MNHNS and CDR2 is SASEGT. With 0 bases removed from V and 5 bases from J, the gap between germline ends came to 17 bases. This CDR3 is built from 17 residues.

The CDR3 is CASSLGPGGETQYF. The CDR3, as DNA: TGTGCCAGCAGCTTGGGACCAGGGGGAGAGACCCAGTACTTC. The chain links TRBV7-3 to TRBJ2-5, with TRBD1 matching over 7 bases. This CDR3 has 14 amino acids. V shed 3 bases, J shed 4 bases, and the junction held 5 bases outside the gene matches. Germline V gene sequence: CDR1 SGHTA, CDR2 FQGTGA. Complete variable domain (other parts from reference TRBV7-3 and TRBJ2-5): GAGVSQTPSNKVTEKGKYVELRCDPISGHTALYWYRQSLGQGPEFLIYFQGTGAADDSGLPNDRFFAVRPEGSVSTLKIQRTERGDSAVYLCASSLGPGGETQYFGPGTRLLVL.

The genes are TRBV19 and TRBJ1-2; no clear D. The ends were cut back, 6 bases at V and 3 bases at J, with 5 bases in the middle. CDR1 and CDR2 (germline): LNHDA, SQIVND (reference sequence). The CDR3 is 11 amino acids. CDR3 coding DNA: TGTGCCAGTAGCCAGCACTATGGCTACACCTTC. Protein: CASSQHYGYTF.

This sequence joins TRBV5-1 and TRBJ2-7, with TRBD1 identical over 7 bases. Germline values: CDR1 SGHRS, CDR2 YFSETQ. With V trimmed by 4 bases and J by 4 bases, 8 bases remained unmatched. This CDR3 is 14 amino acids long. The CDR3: CASSKSGTAYEQYF. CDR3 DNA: TGCGCCAGCAGCAAGTCAGGGACAGCTTACGAGCAGTACTTC.

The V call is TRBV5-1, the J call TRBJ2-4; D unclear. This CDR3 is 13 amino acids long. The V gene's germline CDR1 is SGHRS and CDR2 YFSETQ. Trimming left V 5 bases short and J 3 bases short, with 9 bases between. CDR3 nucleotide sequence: TGCGCCAGCAGGGGATTAGGCAAAAACATTCAGTACTTC. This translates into CASRGLGKNIQYF.

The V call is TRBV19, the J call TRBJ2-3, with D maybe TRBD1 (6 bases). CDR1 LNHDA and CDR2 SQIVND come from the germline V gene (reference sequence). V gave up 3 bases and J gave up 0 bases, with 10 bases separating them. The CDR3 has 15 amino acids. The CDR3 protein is CASSIGQRSTDTQYF. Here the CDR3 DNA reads TGTGCCAGTAGTATTGGACAGCGTAGCACAGATACGCAGTATTTT.

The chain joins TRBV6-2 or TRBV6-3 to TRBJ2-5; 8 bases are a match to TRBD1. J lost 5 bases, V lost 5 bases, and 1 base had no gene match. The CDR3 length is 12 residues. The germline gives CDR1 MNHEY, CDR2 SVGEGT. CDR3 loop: CASSTGGETQYF. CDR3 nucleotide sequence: TGTGCCAGCAGTACAGGGGGGGAGACCCAGTACTTC.

CDR3 DNA: TGCGCCAGCAGCCCGGGGGCAGGGGGAGATCAGCCCCAGCATTTT. It translates to CASSPGAGGDQPQHF. This chain uses TRBV5-1 with TRBJ1-5, with TRBD1 matching 7 bases. Germline V gene lookup returns CDR1 SGHRS and CDR2 YFSETQ. With V trimmed by 4 bases and J by 5 bases, 9 bases remained unmatched. The CDR3 covers 15 residues.

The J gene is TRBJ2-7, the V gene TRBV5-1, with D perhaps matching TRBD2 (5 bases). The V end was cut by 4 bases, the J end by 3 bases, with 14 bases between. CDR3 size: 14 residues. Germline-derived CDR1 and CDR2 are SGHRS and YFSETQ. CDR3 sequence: CASSLGNLNYEQYF. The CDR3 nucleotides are TGCGCCAGCAGCCTCGGGAACTTAAACTACGAGCAGTACTTC.

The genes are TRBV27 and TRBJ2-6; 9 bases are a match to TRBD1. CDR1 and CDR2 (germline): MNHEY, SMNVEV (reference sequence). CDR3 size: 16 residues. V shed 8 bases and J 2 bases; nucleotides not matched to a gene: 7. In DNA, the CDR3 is TGTGCCAGCGCATGGACAGGGGAGACTGGGGCCAACGTCCTGACTTTC. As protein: CASAWTGETGANVLTF.

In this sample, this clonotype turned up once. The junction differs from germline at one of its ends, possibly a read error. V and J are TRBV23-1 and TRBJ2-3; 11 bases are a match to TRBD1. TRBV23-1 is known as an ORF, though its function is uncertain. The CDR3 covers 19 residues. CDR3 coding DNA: TGCGCCAGCAGTCAAAAGGACAGGGGGCGTTATAGCCGCACAGATACGCAGTTTTTT. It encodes CASSQKDRGRYSRTDTQFF.

This CDR3 reads CASSFLSPDRGRVEAFF. CDR3 coding DNA: TGTGCCAGCAGTTTTCTCTCCCCTGACAGGGGGCGGGTTGAAGCTTTCTTT. This chain joins TRBV28 and TRBJ1-1; TRBD1 agrees at 10 bases. V was pared by 3 bases and J by 7 bases, with 14 bases of the junction left unmatched. The germline CDR1 and CDR2 sequences are MDHEN and SYDVKM. This CDR3 is built from 17 residues.